The text below deals with one TCR beta chain. This record belongs to a study of CDR3 diversity in severe acne. Via MiXCR, TCRdb re-called the PCR reads, giving one row per CDR3 protein. The sample lists some 84,000 distinct CDR3 sequences, approximately 52% occurring once. The CDR3 sequence is 15 residues long. The V and J ends lost 10 bases and 7 bases respectively, with 23 bases between them. In germline, CDR1 is SEHNR, CDR2 FQNEAQ (reference sequence). This receptor was identified in a male donor in good health, serving as a control. This rearrangement joins TRBV7-9 to TRBJ2-1, with D tentatively TRBD2 (6 bases). Sequenced: blood. CDR3 region: CATEVAAIAGNEQFF. CDR3 nucleotide sequence: TGTGCCACCGAGGTAGCGGCAATCGCGGGGAATGAGCAGTTCTTC.